The 19 T cell receptor beta chains presented below share a single source sample, sequenced in a study of Graves' ophthalmopathy and Graves' hyperthyroidism. The TCR beta CDR3 regions underwent amplification from RNA transcripts. First-round RT-PCR used HTBI primers; second-round multiplex PCR followed. TCRdb used MiXCR to reprocess the multiplex PCR reads, holding one entry per CDR3 protein. The repertoire has about 480,000 distinct CDR3 sequences, approximately 15% of them found once; the top ten carry approximately 9.8%. The sample comprised blood. These receptors all come from a woman in her twenties or thirties with Graves' ophthalmopathy.

This clonotype was detected many times. CDR3 coding DNA: TGTGCCAGCAGCGCCCAGGGTTTTGAGATTGGCGAGACCCAGTACTTC. Encoded protein: CASSAQGFEIGETQYF. The chain links TRBV11-2 to TRBJ2-5, with a tentative D call TRBD1 (5 bases). Germline loops: CDR1 SGHAT, CDR2 FQNNGV. V lost 5 bases, J lost 5 bases, and 21 bases lay in between. The CDR3 contains 16 residues.

This clonotype occurred many times. This chain connects TRBV6-1 to TRBJ2-2, with 12 nucleotides matching TRBD2. The CDR3 runs to 18 residues. The junction had 7 bases not matched to a gene; V was cut back by 2 bases and J by 3 bases. Germline values: CDR1 MNHNS, CDR2 SASEGT. CDR3 sequence reads: CASSEPRTSGTYTGELFF. CDR3 DNA: TGTGCCAGCAGTGAACCTAGGACTAGCGGGACGTACACCGGGGAGCTGTTTTTT.

Note on this clonotype: Since the CDR3 does not end with the conserved phenylalanine or tryptophan, this likely comes from a read error. The DNA is left out, because the CDR3 cannot be placed on it with certainty; the CDR3 is given as TCRdb lists it. CDR3 sequence reads: CASSLGGQGRNQPQQL. The chain recombines TRBV12-3 or TRBV12-4 with TRBJ1-5; TRBD1, the table's D call, lacks a check against the DNA. The CDR3 spans 16 residues, counting both ends.

Many counts were recorded for this clonotype. The gene calls are TRBV25-1 and TRBJ2-7, with 9 positions matching TRBD1. This CDR3 comprises 16 residues. The V gene's germline CDR1 is MGHDK and CDR2 SYGVNS. V trimming: 4 bases; J trimming: 9 bases; junction bases outside the gene matches: 16. The CDR3 region is CASSAPPGTGIRGQYF. The CDR3 DNA is TGTGCCAGCAGTGCCCCCCCCGGGACAGGGATACGCGGGCAGTACTTC.

This clonotype was counted between two and nine times. This chain connects TRBV6-5 to TRBJ1-6; TRBD1 is a possible D gene (6 bases). The germline V gene encodes CDR1 MNHEY and CDR2 SVGAGI. The V end lost 2 bases, the J end lost 1 base, and 18 bases lay between the germline ends. This CDR3 spans 19 amino acids. The CDR3 nucleotides read TGTGCCAGCAGTTACCGCGGGCCGGACAGTTTATCCTATAATTCACCCCTCCACTTT. This translates into CASSYRGPDSLSYNSPLHF.

The chain combines TRBV30 with TRBJ1-3; D gene ambiguous. This CDR3 contains 14 residues. In germline, CDR1 is GTSNPN, CDR2 SVGIG (reference sequence). V was clipped by 0 bases and J by 3 bases, with 9 bases between them. The chain's CDR3 is CAWSVGGVGNTIYF. The CDR3 DNA follows: TGTGCCTGGAGTGTAGGAGGAGTTGGAAACACCATATATTTT.

This clonotype has ten or more counts. V gene TRBV6-5 combines with J gene TRBJ1-6; no firm D call. Germline V gene lookup returns CDR1 MNHEY and CDR2 SVGAGI. CDR3 size: 14 residues. V was shortened by 4 bases and J by 8 bases, with 12 bases between the two germline ends. The CDR3 reads CASSFGLGHSPLHF. The CDR3 DNA is TGTGCCAGCAGTTTCGGTCTAGGGCATTCACCCCTCCACTTT.

The table lists this clonotype with many counts. The genes are TRBV18 and TRBJ1-1, with D possibly being TRBD1 (5 bases). The CDR3 sequence is 15 residues long. CDR1 is KGHSH, CDR2 LQKENI, per germline. V was cut by 4 bases and J by 1 base, with 13 bases left in between. CDR3 residues: CASSRETVSNTEAFF. The CDR3 DNA reads TGTGCCAGCTCACGGGAGACAGTGTCGAACACTGAAGCTTTCTTT.

This clonotype occurred many times. The chain has TRBV5-1 and TRBJ2-2, with D possibly matching TRBD2 (6 bases). V was trimmed by 0 bases and J by 6 bases, leaving 21 bases between them. This CDR3 spans 18 amino acids. The germline gives CDR1 SGHRS, CDR2 YFSETQ. This CDR3 reads CASSLVVGAGGRAGELFF. CDR3 bases: TGCGCCAGCAGCTTGGTAGTCGGAGCGGGCGGCCGTGCCGGGGAGCTGTTTTTT.

This clonotype was seen at least ten times. This sequence joins TRBV7-9 and TRBJ1-2; D remains ambiguous. CDR1 SEHNR and CDR2 FQNEAQ come from the germline V gene (reference sequence). CDR3 length: 13 residues. Trimming removed 5 bases at V and 2 bases at J, with 9 bases between. The CDR3 nucleotides are TGTGCCAGCAGCGAGGGAATGAACTATGGCTACACCTTC. Its protein product is CASSEGMNYGYTF. The whole variable domain, remainder taken from reference TRBV7-9 and TRBJ1-2, is DTGVSQNPRHKITKRGQNVTFRCDPISEHNRLYWYRQTLGQGPEFLTYFQNEAQLEKSRLLSDRFSAERPKGSFSTLEIQRTEQGDSAMYLCASSEGMNYGYTFGSGTRLTVV.

The sample holds a few counts of this clonotype. The J gene is TRBJ2-7, the V gene TRBV20-1; 7 positions agree with TRBD1. CDR1 and CDR2 (germline): DFQATT, SNEGSKA (reference sequence). J was trimmed by 4 bases and V by 1 base; bases with no gene match: 7. There are 14 residues in the CDR3. In DNA, the CDR3 is TGCAGTGCTAGAGTGACAGGGAATAGGTACGAGCAGTACTTC. Its translation: CSARVTGNRYEQYF.

The sample holds a few counts of this clonotype. CDR3: CASSPLGTGFRNTEAFF. DNA of the CDR3: TGTGCCAGCTCACCACTCGGGACAGGATTTCGGAACACTGAAGCTTTCTTT. This chain uses TRBV18 with TRBJ1-1; the match to TRBD1 covers 8 bases. Germline CDR1 and CDR2: KGHSH and LQKENI. The CDR3 loop spans 17 amino acids. J gave up 1 base and V 1 base, and 8 bases lay outside the gene matches.

This clonotype was detected many times. The chain has TRBV7-9 and TRBJ1-5; tentatively, D is TRBD1 (5 bases). In germline, CDR1 is SEHNR, CDR2 FQNEAQ (reference sequence). Trimming removed 5 bases at V and 2 bases at J, with 19 bases between. The CDR3 contains 17 residues. CDR3 nucleotides: TGTGCCAGCAGCAAATCAACCAGGGAGATGGGCAATCAGCCCCAGCATTTT. Its protein product is CASSKSTREMGNQPQHF.

This chain connects TRBV6-1 to TRBJ1-5; 7 bases agree with TRBD1. The CDR3 runs 15 residues. Trimming at V came to 6 bases and at J to 2 bases, leaving 7 bases not matched to a gene. Per germline, CDR1 MNHNS and CDR2 SASEGT. CDR3 sequence reads: CASSKFGTGNQPQHF. Here the CDR3 DNA reads TGTGCCAGCAGCAAATTCGGGACAGGCAATCAGCCCCAGCATTTT.

This clonotype occurred many times. This chain connects TRBV5-1 to TRBJ1-2; the D is unclear. Trimming pared 0 bases from V and 6 bases from J, leaving 15 bases between. This CDR3 contains 15 residues. CDR1 SGHRS and CDR2 YFSETQ come from the germline V gene. In DNA, the CDR3 is TGCGCCAGCAGCTTGGATGAGGGTTTTGCTAATGGCTACACCTTC. It yields the protein CASSLDEGFANGYTF.

This clonotype was picked up many times. The CDR3 sequence is CSARRADGEDTGELFF. As DNA, the CDR3 is TGCAGTGCTAGGAGAGCAGATGGGGAGGACACCGGGGAGCTGTTTTTT. V is TRBV20-1 and J is TRBJ2-2, with D perhaps TRBD2 (6 bases). Germline values: CDR1 DFQATT, CDR2 SNEGSKA (reference sequence). Trimming cost V 3 bases and J 3 bases, with 17 bases left between them. The CDR3 covers 16 residues.

With respect to this clonotype: Since a much larger clone is just one base distant, this may be a read error. The J gene is TRBJ1-3, the V gene TRBV27, with D uncertain. The CDR3 loop spans 13 amino acids. Germline assignment: CDR1 MNHEY and CDR2 SMNVEV (reference sequence). CDR3 in DNA: TGTGCCAGCAGTACGGTTTCTGGAAACACCATATGTTTT. It encodes CASSTVSGNTICF.

The table lists this clonotype with many counts. The chain couples TRBV29-1 to TRBJ1-1; D is possibly TRBD1 (5 bases). Germline lookup yields CDR1 SQVTM and CDR2 ANQGSEA. Trimming took 5 bases from V and 5 from J, leaving 9 bases between them. This CDR3 contains 11 residues. CDR3 nucleotide sequence: TGCAGCGTTCGGGACGGAACTGAAGCTTTCTTT. Its protein is CSVRDGTEAFF. Drawing the rest from reference TRBV29-1 and TRBJ1-1, the complete variable domain is SAVISQKPSRDICQRGTSLTIQCQVDSQVTMMFWYRQQPGQSLTLIATANQGSEATYESGFVIDKFPISRPNLTFSTLTVSNMSPEDSSIYLCSVRDGTEAFFGQGTRLTVV.

DNA of the CDR3: TGTGCCAGCAGTTTATTGGTTTTTTGGGGCAATCAGCCCCAGCATTTT. Translating it yields CASSLLVFWGNQPQHF. The chain recombines TRBV28 with TRBJ1-5; no definite D call. Germline CDR1 reads MDHEN; CDR2 reads SYDVKM. This CDR3 region has 16 residues. Trimming pared 1 base from V and 2 bases from J, leaving 12 bases between. Filled out from reference TRBV28 and TRBJ1-5, the complete variable domain reads DVKVTQSSRYLVKRTGEKVFLECVQDMDHENMFWYRQDPGLGLRLIYFSYDVKMKEKGDIPEGYSVSREKKERFSLILESASTNQTSMYLCASSLLVFWGNQPQHFGDGTRLSIL.